A selection of T cell receptor beta chains follows, all from one sample in a study of technical replicates of blood from a few donors. Measured with immunoSEQ multiplex PCR; TCRdb has only the in-frame clones, and not every one. Of about 58,000 clones in the sample, 75% to 95% were seen once. Sequenced input: PBMCs. These receptors were taken from a human donor in good health. Some clones in this sample may be carry-over from other donors' samples. Each CDR3 is given with its conserved first and last residue. D genes are given only for firm matches. Only part of the rows carry a size: once, few, many, or a class if the clone is expanded.

clone_size,j_call,v_call,d_call,cdr3_nt,cdr3_aa
NA,TRBJ2-1,TRBV6-4,TRBD1,TGTGCCAGCAGTGACTCCCCGGGACAGGGTGGTAATGAGCAGTTCTTC,CASSDSPGQGGNEQFF
NA,TRBJ1-2,TRBV6-1,NA,TGTGCCAGCAGTGAATCAGGAGGGGTGAGCTACACCTTC,CASSESGGVSYTF
NA,TRBJ1-3,TRBV4-1,TRBD1,TGCGCCAGCAGCCAGGGACAGGGAAACACCATATATTTT,CASSQGQGNTIYF
NA,TRBJ2-5,TRBV5-1,TRBD2,TGCGCCAGCAGCTTGGGACTAGCGGGGGGGCAATCGGGACGGGAGACCCAGTACTTC,CASSLGLAGGQSGRETQYF
once,TRBJ2-5,TRBV18,NA,TGTGCCAGCTCCCCACTAAGCGGTAGAGAGACCCAGTACTTC,CASSPLSGRETQYF
once,TRBJ2-3,TRBV4-1,NA,TGCGCCAGCAGCCTGGGTCCCAGGGCAGATACGCAGTATTTT,CASSLGPRADTQYF
NA,TRBJ2-7,TRBV11-2,TRBD1,TGTGCCAGCAGCTTATCTGGGACAGGGGTCTACGAGCAGTACTTC,CASSLSGTGVYEQYF
NA,TRBJ1-2,TRBV28,TRBD1,TGTGCCAGCAGTTCCGGACAGGGAAATTTCGGAGGCTACACCTTC,CASSSGQGNFGGYTF
NA,TRBJ2-7,TRBV30,TRBD1,TGTGCCTGGGGAAGGGGGACAGGGGCCTACGAGCAGTACTTC,CAWGRGTGAYEQYF
NA,TRBJ1-4,TRBV7-9,NA,TGTGCCAGCAGCTTAGTTTCGGGTTCAACTAATGAAAAACTGTTTTTT,CASSLVSGSTNEKLFF
once,TRBJ2-3,TRBV6-6,TRBD2,TGTGCCAGCTGGTCAGTTAGCGGGGGAGGCACAGATACGCAGTATTTT,CASWSVSGGGTDTQYF
few,TRBJ1-5,TRBV5-6,NA,TGTGCCAGCAGCTGGGGGGGTATCGGCAATCAGCCCCAGCATTTT,CASSWGGIGNQPQHF
NA,TRBJ1-4,TRBV25-1,NA,TGTGCCAGCAGTGATTTTATTAATGAAAAACTGTTTTTT,CASSDFINEKLFF
NA,TRBJ1-6,TRBV30,NA,TGTGCCTGGACGCGTCCTAGCTCCTATAATTCACCCCTCCACTTT,CAWTRPSSYNSPLHF
NA,TRBJ2-1,TRBV9,NA,TGTGCCAGCAGCACCCGACAGAGCTCCTACAATGAGCAGTTCTTC,CASSTRQSSYNEQFF
NA,TRBJ1-2,TRBV6-5,NA,TGTGCCAGCAGTAACGGACAGACGTACACCTTC,CASSNGQTYTF
NA,TRBJ2-2,TRBV6-5,TRBD1,TGTGCCAGCAGTTATCGACAGGGGGCGGGCGGGGAGCTGTTTTTT,CASSYRQGAGGELFF